This TCR beta chain was retrieved from a study of blood T cell repertoires in COVID-19. Per the original data handling: The assay estimated nucleated cells by amplifying reference gene primers. Using immunoSEQ multiplex PCR, the repertoire was profiled, and TCRdb retains in-frame clones only, with some absent. The DNA was the basis for D and trimming; V, J and clone size are from that table. The sample yields roughly 150,000 clones, about nine tenths seen once. In assigning cohorts, the study relied on participant-reported clinical history. Donors in Cohort 3 who had recovered were those with two negative PCRs, healthcare professional clearance, or resolution of their symptoms. Per germline, CDR1 SGHRS and CDR2 YFSETQ. The CDR3 sequence is 17 residues long. Trimming removed 0 bases at V and 2 bases at J, with 14 bases between.

The sequenced sample was PBMCs or T cells enriched from blood (not recorded which). The sequence was obtained from a man over 45 who had recovered from COVID-19. V is TRBV5-1 and J is TRBJ2-2, with D tentatively TRBD1 (6 bases). The CDR3 nucleotides read TGCGCCAGCAGCTTGGCCTTAGGGACACTTAACACCGGGGAGCTGTTTTTT. Translated, it gives CASSLALGTLNTGELFF.